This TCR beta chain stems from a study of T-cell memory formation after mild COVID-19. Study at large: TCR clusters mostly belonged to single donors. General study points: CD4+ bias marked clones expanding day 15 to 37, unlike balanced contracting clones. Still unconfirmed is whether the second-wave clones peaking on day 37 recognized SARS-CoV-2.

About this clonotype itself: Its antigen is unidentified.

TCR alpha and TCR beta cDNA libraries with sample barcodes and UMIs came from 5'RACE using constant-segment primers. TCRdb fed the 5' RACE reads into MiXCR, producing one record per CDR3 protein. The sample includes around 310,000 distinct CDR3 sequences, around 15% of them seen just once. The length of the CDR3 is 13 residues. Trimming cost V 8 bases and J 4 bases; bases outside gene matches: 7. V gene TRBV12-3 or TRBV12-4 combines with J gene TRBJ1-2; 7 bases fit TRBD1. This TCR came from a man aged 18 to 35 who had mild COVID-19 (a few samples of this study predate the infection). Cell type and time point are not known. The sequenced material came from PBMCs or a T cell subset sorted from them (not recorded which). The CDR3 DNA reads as TGTGCCAGCGGACTGACAGGGACCTATGGCTACACCTTC. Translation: CASGLTGTYGYTF.